This T cell receptor (beta chain) was captured in a study of sequential checkpoint blockade in melanoma (dated by TCRdb to about 2019). Turning to the overall study: In a 1:1 randomization, patients received either first-line nivolumab then ipilimumab (arm A) or ipilimumab then nivolumab (arm B). Both trial sequences were followed by maintenance nivolumab. Overall results and qualifications from the work: The response-prediction model combining TCR metrics and mutation burden needs validation in larger, independent patient cohorts.

CDR1 MNHEY and CDR2 SVGAGI were looked up in the germline V gene. V and J are trimmed by 5 bases and 3 bases, and the gene matches miss 4 bases of the junction. Measured from the cysteine to the phenylalanine, the CDR3 is 13 residues long. The kept DNA is CDR3 alone, 39 bases in frame from the first base. This specimen's treatment or condition label, per the study, means: randomized to nivolumab then ipilimumab (arm A) or the reverse (arm B). Prior DNA-damaging chemotherapy had not been received by any trial patient. On a FACS Aria II flow cytometer, live CD3+CD8+ cells that were negative for CD19 and CD56 were sorted from thawed PBMCs. The samples were obtained from melanoma patients enrolled in CheckMate 064, an open-label, randomized phase II trial testing sequential checkpoint blockade. Leukapheresis was used to collect peripheral blood mononuclear cells, which were then purified with Ficoll-Paque and frozen in human serum with about 10% DMSO. Immediately after sorting, the purity of sorted blood CD3+CD8+ cells was verified to be >95%, after which DNA was extracted.

The immunoSEQ Assay was used to immunosequence TCRbeta CDR3 regions from genomic DNA. Genomic DNA was amplified by bias-controlled multiplex PCR before high-throughput sequencing. As for the authors' bioinformatics: To quantify the absolute abundance of each unique TCRbeta CDR3 region, the sequences were collapsed and filtered. Clonality, defined as 1 minus Pielou's evenness, was calculated using productive rearrangements only. A previously published method was used to identify clones whose frequencies were significantly greater in on-treatment samples than in baseline samples. What TCRdb holds here is the immuneACCESS table cut down to in-frame rearrangements. Part of the clones is not present; checked against another copy, under half of the missing clones reflect an unresolved V gene, and the others are unexplained. For V, J and clone size, that table is used; D and trimming come from the DNA. Counted in this sample were 25,000 to 30,000 clones; about 80% of them appeared once. 13% of the sample goes to the ten largest clones.

Turning to this clone: The antigen this receptor binds is unknown. No quality values exist for individual bases; no much larger clone is one base distant.

This specimen consisted of CD8+ T cells sorted from blood (inferred from file names), obtained from a patient given nivolumab and ipilimumab in sequence. The source is a human donor with melanoma. This chain joins TRBV6-5 to TRBJ2-7, with 7 bases matching TRBD1. The base sequence is TGTGCCAGCAGTCAGGACAGGAACTACGAGCAGTACTTC. Its amino acids are CASSQDRNYEQYF.